These 23 T cell receptor beta chains originate from one sample sequenced in a study of blood T cell repertoires in COVID-19. Sequencing used immunoSEQ multiplex PCR; TCRdb keeps in-frame clones, though not all of them. This table has tens of thousands of clones, roughly 80% appearing once. The sample comprised peripheral blood. The source is a human donor in a cohort sampled during active COVID-19.

The V and J genes are TRBV5-6 and TRBJ2-7; TRBD1 is a possible D gene (5 bases). Between the trimmed V and J ends, which lost 2 bases and 3 bases, there was a span of 12 bases. Germline CDR1 and CDR2: SGHDT and YYEEEE. The CDR3 has 14 residues. The CDR3 DNA sequence: TGTGCCAGCAGCTTAAGGGGCCCCCTCTACGAGCAGTACTTC. As protein: CASSLRGPLYEQYF.

The rearrangement joins TRBV5-1 to TRBJ2-7, with TRBD1 as a possible D gene (6 bases). The CDR3 sequence is 13 residues long. The germline CDR1 and CDR2 sequences are SGHRS and YFSETQ. V was shortened by 4 bases and J by 4 bases, with 12 bases between the two germline ends. CDR3 residues: CASSPGHPYEQYF. CDR3 in DNA: TGCGCCAGCAGCCCGGGACACCCTTACGAGCAGTACTTC. Complete variable domain (other parts from reference TRBV5-1 and TRBJ2-7): KAGVTQTPRYLIKTRGQQVTLSCSPISGHRSVSWYQQTPGQGLQFLFEYFSETQRNKGNFPGRFSGRQFSNSRSEMNVSTLELGDSALYLCASSPGHPYEQYFGPGTRLTVT.

This clone has only a few counts. This rearrangement joins TRBV6-1 to TRBJ1-2, with a tentative D call TRBD1 (6 bases). V dropped 2 bases and J dropped 2 bases, with 15 bases sitting between them. The CDR3 totals 16 residues. The germline CDR1 and CDR2 sequences are MNHNS and SASEGT. DNA of the CDR3: TGTGCCAGCAGTGAAAGGAGCGGGGGGGCCAACTATGGCTACACCTTC. This codes for CASSERSGGANYGYTF.

The chain employs TRBV7-2 and TRBJ1-2; 7 nucleotides line up with TRBD1. The junction had 9 bases not matched to a gene; V was cut back by 2 bases and J by 0 bases. The CDR3 covers 17 residues. Looked up from germline, CDR1 is SGHTA and CDR2 is FQGNSA. The CDR3 region has the DNA TGTGCCAGCAGCTTACCACCGGGACAGAACACTAACTATGGCTACACCTTC. Translating gives CASSLPPGQNTNYGYTF.

The V call is TRBV4-2, the J call TRBJ2-3; 9 bases line up with TRBD2. This CDR3 is built from 18 residues. The germline CDR1 and CDR2 sequences are LGHNA and YNFKEQ. Trimming cost V 5 bases and J 3 bases; bases outside gene matches: 15. CDR3 sequence reads: CASSEATKAGGVTDTQYF. The CDR3 nucleotides read TGTGCCAGCAGCGAGGCGACTAAAGCGGGAGGAGTGACAGATACGCAGTATTTT.

V and J are TRBV28 and TRBJ2-7, with 7 bases matching TRBD2. J gave up 0 bases and V 6 bases, and 8 bases lay outside the gene matches. This CDR3 region has 15 residues. Per germline, CDR1 MDHEN and CDR2 SYDVKM. The CDR3 reads CASSPPGGGSYEQYF. CDR3 in DNA: TGTGCCAGCAGCCCTCCTGGGGGGGGCTCCTACGAGCAGTACTTC.

This clone was seen only a few times. The J gene is TRBJ1-4, the V gene TRBV5-4, with D tentatively TRBD1 (5 bases). The germline V and J ends were trimmed by 5 bases and 8 bases, with 16 bases remaining between them. Germline V gene lookup returns CDR1 SGHNT and CDR2 YYREEE (reference sequence). The CDR3 covers 14 residues. The CDR3 loop reads CASSLGAGGEKLFF. CDR3 nucleotides: TGTGCCAGCAGTTTAGGGGCGGGAGGAGAAAAACTGTTTTTT.

Notes on this clone: An end of the junction does not agree with germline; a read error may underlie this. The genes are TRBV5-6 and TRBJ1-4, with no clear D. The germline V gene encodes CDR1 SGHDT and CDR2 YYEEEE. The CDR3 loop spans 15 amino acids. The CDR3 nucleotides are TGTGCCAGCAACTTGTTCGGGATTGGAAATGAAAAACTGTTTTTT. Protein sequence: CASNLFGIGNEKLFF. Full variable domain (missing parts from reference TRBV5-6 and TRBJ1-4): DAGVTQSPTHLIKTRGQQVTLRCSPKSGHDTVSWYQQALGQGPQFIFQYYEEEERQRGNFPDRFSGHQFPNYSSELNVNALLLGDSALYLCASNLFGIGNEKLFFGSGTQLSVL.

This sequence joins TRBV28 and TRBJ1-5; D is ambiguous. The CDR3 is 18 amino acids. V shed 4 bases and J shed 1 base, with 20 bases lying between them. The germline CDR1 and CDR2 sequences are MDHEN and SYDVKM. In DNA form, the CDR3 reads TGTGCCAGCAGTTCGGGTCCACTTTACCTATTGAGCAATCAGCCCCAGCATTTT. This sequence encodes CASSSGPLYLLSNQPQHF.

This clone is labeled medium-sized. The rearrangement uses TRBV7-9 and TRBJ1-4; D is uncertain. Trimming took 3 bases from V and 11 from J, leaving 10 bases between them. The CDR3 has 12 amino acids. CDR1 is SEHNR, CDR2 FQNEAQ, per germline (reference sequence). The CDR3 DNA is TGTGCCAGCAGCTTTTATCCGGAGAAACTGTTTTTT. It yields the protein CASSFYPEKLFF.

The V and J genes are TRBV5-6 and TRBJ2-7, with 14 bases fitting TRBD2. CDR1 SGHDT and CDR2 YYEEEE come from the germline V gene. Unmatched junction bases numbered 6, after V lost 1 base and J lost 3 bases. This CDR3 comprises 17 residues. CDR3: CASSLWTSGRTLYEQYF. For the CDR3, the DNA is TGTGCCAGCAGCTTGTGGACTAGCGGGAGGACCCTCTACGAGCAGTACTTC.

This chain joins TRBV27 and TRBJ2-1; tentative D call: TRBD2 (5 bases). The V gene's germline CDR1 is MNHEY and CDR2 SMNVEV (reference sequence). The CDR3 runs 13 residues. V lost 8 bases, J lost 8 bases, and 16 bases lay in between. This chain's CDR3 is CASHDYSEDEQFF. As DNA, the CDR3 is TGTGCCAGCCACGATTATAGCGAGGATGAGCAGTTCTTC.

The J gene is TRBJ2-5, the V gene TRBV4-2; 7 bases agree with TRBD2. Losses at the gene ends were 9 bases for V and 1 base for J; bases not matched to a gene: 8. CDR3 length equals 14 residues. Germline values: CDR1 LGHNA, CDR2 YNFKEQ. In DNA, the CDR3 is TGTGCCAGTTCCCTCGGCGGGGGCCAAGAGACCCAGTACTTC. This translates into CASSLGGGQETQYF.

The genes are TRBV24-1 and TRBJ2-3; no firm D call. The ends were cut back, 2 bases at V and 2 bases at J, with 10 bases in the middle. This CDR3 comprises 15 residues. In germline, CDR1 is KGHDR, CDR2 SFDVKD. CDR3 in DNA: TGTGCCACCAGTGATTCCCCGGGTCACACAGATACGCAGTATTTT. Translation: CATSDSPGHTDTQYF.

The V gene is TRBV5-6, the J gene TRBJ2-5, with TRBD2 matching 9 bases. Germline V gives CDR1 SGHDT, CDR2 YYEEEE. V was pared by 0 bases and J by 3 bases, with 3 bases of the junction left unmatched. The CDR3 length is 15 residues. CDR3 in DNA: TGTGCCAGCAGCTTGGCTAGCGGGGAAAAAGAGACCCAGTACTTC. It yields the protein CASSLASGEKETQYF.

The V and J genes are TRBV7-2 and TRBJ1-4; 9 nucleotides agree with TRBD1. With 5 bases clipped from V and 0 bases from J, the junction kept 10 bases outside the gene matches. CDR3 length equals 18 residues. Germline CDR1 SGHTA, CDR2 FQGNSA. The DNA of the CDR3 is TGTGCCAGCAGCCTAGGGACAGGGTCCCAATCAACTAATGAAAAACTGTTTTTT. Residues: CASSLGTGSQSTNEKLFF.

J is TRBJ2-1 and V is TRBV18; 7 nucleotides line up with TRBD2. This CDR3 spans 15 amino acids. J lost 5 bases, V lost 6 bases, and 10 bases had no gene match. Germline V lookup: CDR1 KGHSH, CDR2 LQKENI. This CDR3 is CASSPNSGTNNEQFF. CDR3 in DNA: TGTGCCAGCTCGCCAAACTCGGGGACTAACAATGAGCAGTTCTTC. Looking up the rest from reference TRBV18 and TRBJ2-1 gives the full variable domain: NAGVMQNPRHLVRRRGQEARLRCSPMKGHSHVYWYRQLPEEGLKFMVYLQKENIIDESGMPKERFSAEFPKEGPSILRIQQVVRGDSAAYFCASSPNSGTNNEQFFGPGTRLTVL.

The chain recombines TRBV6-5 with TRBJ2-1, with 9 positions matching TRBD2. CDR1 and CDR2 from the germline V gene are MNHEY and SVGAGI. V was clipped by 6 bases and J by 9 bases; unmatched bases: 9. This CDR3 has 14 amino acids. CDR3 region: CASRPGTSFGEQFF. The CDR3 nucleotides are TGTGCCAGCAGGCCGGGGACTAGCTTTGGTGAGCAGTTCTTC.

This chain links TRBV6-2 or TRBV6-3 with TRBJ1-2, with D tentatively TRBD1 (6 bases). This CDR3 has 12 residues. The V end lost 4 bases, the J end lost 8 bases, and 11 bases lay between the germline ends. The germline CDR1 and CDR2 sequences are MNHEY and SVGEGT. The CDR3 DNA reads TGTGCCAGCAGTTCGGGGGGGGGCGGCTACACCTTC. Its translation: CASSSGGGGYTF.

This chain joins TRBV24-1 and TRBJ2-1; 8 bases are shared with TRBD2. The CDR3 consists of 17 residues. Losses at the gene ends were 2 bases for V and 5 bases for J; bases not matched to a gene: 10. Germline CDR1 is KGHDR and CDR2 is SFDVKD. The CDR3: CATSDSLGGRSNNEQFF. CDR3 nucleotides: TGTGCCACCAGTGATTCCCTGGGCGGGAGGTCCAACAATGAGCAGTTCTTC.

J is TRBJ1-5 and V is TRBV15; D possibly corresponds to TRBD1 (5 bases). V dropped 8 bases and J dropped 0 bases, with 29 bases sitting between them. CDR1 is LNHNV and CDR2 is YYDKDF in the germline V gene (reference sequence). This CDR3 has 20 amino acids. CDR3: CATSNLGAGSWSYSNQPQHF. CDR3 in DNA: TGTGCCACCTCAAATTTAGGGGCAGGCTCTTGGAGCTATAGCAATCAGCCCCAGCATTTT.

The chain joins TRBV29-1 to TRBJ2-3; 7 nucleotides align to TRBD1. After removal of 2 bases from V and 0 bases from J, the junction contained 8 bases not matched to a gene. Germline-derived CDR1 and CDR2 are SQVTM and ANQGSEA. The CDR3 consists of 16 residues. For the CDR3, the DNA is TGCAGCGTTGAAAGGGCCTTGGACAGGAGCACAGATACGCAGTATTTT. This translates into CSVERALDRSTDTQYF.

The table lists this clone with a few counts. This chain connects TRBV10-1 to TRBJ2-5, with TRBD2 matching 16 bases. V lost 6 bases, J lost 5 bases, and 6 bases stayed unmatched. CDR1 and CDR2 (germline): WNHNN, SYGVQD (reference sequence). There are 16 residues in the CDR3. The CDR3: CASSGGLAGGGETQYF. CDR3 nucleotide sequence: TGCGCCAGCAGCGGGGGACTAGCGGGAGGGGGGGAGACCCAGTACTTC.